The rows below give T cell receptor beta chains drawn from one sample of a study of T cell responses to AZD1222 COVID-19 vaccine. Profiling relied on immunoSEQ multiplex PCR, and the TCRdb table lists in-frame clones only, not all of them. The profile covers about 100,000 clones, with just over 85% appearing a single time and 5% to 6.5% taken by the ten largest. The specimen was peripheral blood, collected on day 0 of AZD1222 vaccination. These receptors were obtained from an adult in good health. Both conserved end residues are part of each CDR3. Each record gives: V gene, J gene, D gene, clone size, CDR3 protein, CDR3 DNA. D genes are given only for firm matches. Only part of the rows carry a size: once, few, many, or a class if the clone is expanded.

TRBV2,TRBJ1-5,NA,NA,CASRGAGADSNQPQHF,TGTGCCAGCAGAGGGGCGGGAGCGGATAGCAATCAGCCCCAGCATTTT
TRBV6-5,TRBJ1-2,TRBD1,NA,CASSYRPGQGYGYTF,TGTGCCAGCAGTTACAGACCGGGACAGGGGTATGGCTACACCTTC
TRBV19,TRBJ1-1,NA,NA,CASSSNANTEAFF,TGTGCCAGTAGTTCCAATGCGAACACTGAAGCTTTCTTT
TRBV28,TRBJ1-2,TRBD1,NA,CASRPGGTNYGYTF,TGTGCCAGCAGACCAGGGGGGACTAACTATGGCTACACCTTC
TRBV4-3,TRBJ1-4,TRBD1,NA,CASSHGTDEKLFF,TGCGCCAGCAGCCACGGGACAGATGAAAAACTGTTTTTT
TRBV5-4,TRBJ2-3,NA,medium-sized,CASRTHLSEPDTQYF,TGTGCCAGCAGAACCCACCTTTCGGAGCCAGATACGCAGTATTTT
TRBV5-4,TRBJ1-2,NA,NA,CASSLANKNYGYTF,TGTGCCAGCAGCTTGGCCAACAAGAACTATGGCTACACCTTC
TRBV2,TRBJ1-4,TRBD1,once,CASRTGVATNEKLFF,TGTGCCAGCAGGACAGGGGTTGCAACTAATGAAAAACTGTTTTTT
TRBV11-2,TRBJ2-7,NA,NA,CASSSRVSYSYEQYF,TGTGCCAGCAGCTCCAGAGTGTCTTACTCCTACGAGCAGTACTTC
TRBV5-4,TRBJ2-7,TRBD1,NA,CASSGTTGLNPYEQYF,TGTGCCAGCAGCGGAACGACAGGGCTTAACCCATACGAGCAGTACTTC
TRBV5-1,TRBJ2-3,NA,NA,CASSPLTLTDTQYF,TGCGCCAGCAGCCCTCTAACCCTCACAGATACGCAGTATTTT
TRBV5-1,TRBJ1-1,NA,once,CASSLDVGGYNTEAFF,TGCGCCAGCAGCTTGGATGTGGGGGGATACAACACTGAAGCTTTCTTT
TRBV2,TRBJ1-2,TRBD1,few,CASSADRPFRGYTF,TGTGCCAGCAGTGCGGACAGGCCCTTTCGAGGCTACACCTTC
TRBV11-1,TRBJ2-1,TRBD2,NA,CASSLGTSGNNEQFF,TGTGCCAGCAGCTTAGGGACTAGCGGGAACAATGAGCAGTTCTTC
TRBV10-1,TRBJ2-3,NA,once,CASREGDTQYF,TGCGCCAGCAGGGAAGGGGATACGCAGTATTTT
TRBV27,TRBJ2-3,TRBD2,NA,CASSLGGLAGAKSDTQYF,TGTGCCAGCAGTTTGGGCGGACTAGCGGGAGCTAAATCTGATACGCAGTATTTT
TRBV4-2,TRBJ2-2,TRBD2,NA,CASSLGTSGSDTGELFF,TGTGCCAGCAGCCTCGGGACTAGCGGGAGCGATACCGGGGAGCTGTTTTTT
TRBV5-1,TRBJ2-7,NA,NA,CASSPTRPGIADSYEQYF,TGCGCCAGCAGCCCAACCCGACCCGGCATAGCGGACTCCTACGAGCAGTACTTC
TRBV29-1,TRBJ1-1,NA,NA,CSSQGGAEAFF,TGCAGCTCTCAAGGGGGGGCTGAAGCTTTCTTT
TRBV7-6,TRBJ1-3,NA,NA,CASSLGVVSDGNTIYF,TGTGCCAGCAGCTTAGGGGTGGTTTCTGACGGAAACACCATATATTTT
TRBV12-5,TRBJ2-7,TRBD2,NA,CASGELGGVEEQYF,TGTGCTAGTGGAGAGTTGGGGGGGGTGGAAGAGCAGTACTTC
TRBV19,TRBJ1-1,NA,NA,CASSQGNTEAFF,TGTGCCAGTAGTCAGGGGAACACTGAAGCTTTCTTT
TRBV19,TRBJ2-3,NA,NA,CASRRGKVEDTQYF,TGTGCCAGTAGGAGAGGGAAGGTTGAGGATACGCAGTATTTT
TRBV11-2,TRBJ1-2,NA,NA,CASSLVGQGKGYTF,TGTGCCAGCAGCTTAGTAGGCCAGGGGAAGGGCTACACCTTC
TRBV6-5,TRBJ2-7,NA,NA,CASSQGDEQYF,TGTGCCAGCAGCCAGGGAGACGAGCAGTACTTC
TRBV5-4,TRBJ1-2,NA,NA,CASSLSGPSYGYTF,TGTGCCAGCAGCTTATCAGGGCCGTCTTATGGCTACACCTTC
TRBV18,TRBJ2-5,NA,NA,CASSPAGLEETQYF,TGTGCCAGCTCACCAGCAGGGCTAGAAGAGACCCAGTACTTC
TRBV28,TRBJ1-2,TRBD1,NA,CASRITGVNYGYTF,TGTGCCAGCAGGATCACAGGGGTTAACTATGGCTACACCTTC
TRBV5-4,TRBJ1-2,NA,NA,CASSYPTGTGYTF,TGTGCCAGCAGCTACCCCACAGGGACCGGCTACACCTTC
TRBV5-6,TRBJ1-1,NA,NA,CASSLYPMNTEAFF,TGTGCCAGCAGCTTGTACCCTATGAACACTGAAGCTTTCTTT
TRBV6-2/TRBV6-3,TRBJ2-1,TRBD2,NA,CASSYSRGRRFEQFF,TGTGCCAGCAGTTACTCCCGCGGGAGACGGTTTGAGCAGTTCTTC
TRBV10-3,TRBJ1-1,NA,NA,CAISDTVNTEAFF,TGTGCCATCAGTGATACGGTGAACACTGAAGCTTTCTTT
TRBV19,TRBJ2-3,NA,NA,CASSIGAGRRDTQYF,TGTGCCAGTAGTATTGGGGCGGGGAGGAGAGATACGCAGTATTTT
TRBV6-1,TRBJ2-7,NA,NA,CASSERSFSLYEQYF,TGTGCCAGCAGTGAACGGTCCTTCTCCCTTTACGAGCAGTACTTC
TRBV24-1,TRBJ2-2,NA,NA,CATGSDTGELFF,TGTGCCACGGGGTCCGACACCGGGGAGCTGTTTTTT
TRBV13,TRBJ1-2,TRBD1,once,CASSLGQGARGYTF,TGTGCCAGCAGCTTAGGGCAGGGGGCGCGAGGCTACACCTTC
TRBV27,TRBJ2-1,TRBD2,NA,CASSPIAGGWYNEQFF,TGTGCCAGCAGCCCGATAGCGGGAGGTTGGTACAATGAGCAGTTCTTC
TRBV29-1,TRBJ1-1,NA,NA,CSVRGQRPTEAFF,TGCAGCGTTCGCGGACAGAGGCCCACTGAAGCTTTCTTT
TRBV9,TRBJ2-1,TRBD2,NA,CASSVASGVYNEQFF,TGTGCCAGCAGCGTAGCTAGCGGAGTATACAATGAGCAGTTCTTC
TRBV18,TRBJ1-4,NA,NA,CASSHTDGPNEKLFF,TGTGCCAGCTCACACACGGACGGTCCTAATGAAAAACTGTTTTTT
TRBV5-4,TRBJ1-6,NA,once,CASSSLEGSPLHF,TGTGCCAGCAGCTCGTTGGAGGGCTCACCCCTCCACTTT
TRBV10-2,TRBJ2-2,NA,NA,CASSSGWGSGELFF,TGCGCCAGCAGTTCCGGGTGGGGGAGCGGGGAGCTGTTTTTT
TRBV24-1,TRBJ2-7,NA,NA,CATSVGENLYEQYF,TGTGCCACCAGTGTAGGGGAAAACCTATACGAGCAGTACTTC
TRBV7-8,TRBJ1-2,NA,NA,CASRPEEQGSYGYTF,TGTGCCAGCAGACCCGAGGAACAGGGCAGTTATGGCTACACCTTC
TRBV11-1,TRBJ1-6,TRBD1,NA,CASSPSWDRNNSPLHF,TGTGCCAGCAGCCCCAGTTGGGACAGGAATAATTCACCCCTCCACTTT
TRBV27,TRBJ1-1,NA,NA,CASSPLLGQMNTEAFF,TGTGCCAGCAGTCCGCTACTTGGACAGATGAACACTGAAGCTTTCTTT
TRBV15,TRBJ2-3,TRBD2,NA,CATSSDAGGQPDTQYF,TGTGCCACCAGCAGCGACGCGGGGGGGCAACCAGATACGCAGTATTTT
TRBV27,TRBJ1-5,NA,NA,CASSINSNQPQHF,TGTGCCAGCTCGATAAATAGCAATCAGCCCCAGCATTTT
TRBV10-3,TRBJ1-4,TRBD1,NA,CAIGGQGGEKLFF,TGTGCCATCGGCGGGCAGGGGGGTGAAAAACTGTTTTTT
TRBV7-9,TRBJ1-4,NA,few,CASSLAGGRNEKLFF,TGTGCCAGCAGCTTAGCAGGGGGTCGTAATGAAAAACTGTTTTTT
TRBV7-2,TRBJ1-1,NA,NA,CASSLSSYRNTEAFF,TGTGCCAGCAGCTTAAGTAGTTACAGGAACACTGAAGCTTTCTTT
TRBV6-1,TRBJ1-1,NA,NA,CASSESGFEAFF,TGTGCCAGCAGTGAATCGGGGTTTGAAGCTTTCTTT
TRBV7-9,TRBJ2-2,NA,once,CASSDYKPNTGELFF,TGTGCCAGCAGCGACTACAAGCCGAACACCGGGGAGCTGTTTTTT
TRBV30,TRBJ1-2,NA,NA,CAWSWQGTDGYTF,TGTGCCTGGAGTTGGCAGGGGACCGATGGCTACACCTTC
TRBV30,TRBJ2-3,NA,once,CAWSYTDTQYF,TGTGCCTGGAGCTACACAGATACGCAGTATTTT
TRBV19,TRBJ1-3,TRBD1,once,CASSTTQGDAGNTIYF,TGTGCCAGTAGTACAACACAGGGGGATGCTGGAAACACCATATATTTT
TRBV30,TRBJ2-1,TRBD2,NA,CACTIAGASNEQFF,TGTGCCTGCACTATAGCGGGAGCCTCCAATGAGCAGTTCTTC
TRBV30,TRBJ1-6,TRBD1,NA,CAWSGDRVSPLHF,TGTGCCTGGAGTGGGGACAGGGTCTCACCCCTCCACTTT
TRBV9,TRBJ1-1,NA,NA,CASSVGAVPNTEAFF,TGTGCCAGCAGCGTAGGAGCCGTCCCGAACACTGAAGCTTTCTTT
TRBV19,TRBJ2-2,TRBD2,NA,CASGLAGGYGELFF,TGTGCCAGTGGACTAGCGGGGGGTTACGGGGAGCTGTTTTTT